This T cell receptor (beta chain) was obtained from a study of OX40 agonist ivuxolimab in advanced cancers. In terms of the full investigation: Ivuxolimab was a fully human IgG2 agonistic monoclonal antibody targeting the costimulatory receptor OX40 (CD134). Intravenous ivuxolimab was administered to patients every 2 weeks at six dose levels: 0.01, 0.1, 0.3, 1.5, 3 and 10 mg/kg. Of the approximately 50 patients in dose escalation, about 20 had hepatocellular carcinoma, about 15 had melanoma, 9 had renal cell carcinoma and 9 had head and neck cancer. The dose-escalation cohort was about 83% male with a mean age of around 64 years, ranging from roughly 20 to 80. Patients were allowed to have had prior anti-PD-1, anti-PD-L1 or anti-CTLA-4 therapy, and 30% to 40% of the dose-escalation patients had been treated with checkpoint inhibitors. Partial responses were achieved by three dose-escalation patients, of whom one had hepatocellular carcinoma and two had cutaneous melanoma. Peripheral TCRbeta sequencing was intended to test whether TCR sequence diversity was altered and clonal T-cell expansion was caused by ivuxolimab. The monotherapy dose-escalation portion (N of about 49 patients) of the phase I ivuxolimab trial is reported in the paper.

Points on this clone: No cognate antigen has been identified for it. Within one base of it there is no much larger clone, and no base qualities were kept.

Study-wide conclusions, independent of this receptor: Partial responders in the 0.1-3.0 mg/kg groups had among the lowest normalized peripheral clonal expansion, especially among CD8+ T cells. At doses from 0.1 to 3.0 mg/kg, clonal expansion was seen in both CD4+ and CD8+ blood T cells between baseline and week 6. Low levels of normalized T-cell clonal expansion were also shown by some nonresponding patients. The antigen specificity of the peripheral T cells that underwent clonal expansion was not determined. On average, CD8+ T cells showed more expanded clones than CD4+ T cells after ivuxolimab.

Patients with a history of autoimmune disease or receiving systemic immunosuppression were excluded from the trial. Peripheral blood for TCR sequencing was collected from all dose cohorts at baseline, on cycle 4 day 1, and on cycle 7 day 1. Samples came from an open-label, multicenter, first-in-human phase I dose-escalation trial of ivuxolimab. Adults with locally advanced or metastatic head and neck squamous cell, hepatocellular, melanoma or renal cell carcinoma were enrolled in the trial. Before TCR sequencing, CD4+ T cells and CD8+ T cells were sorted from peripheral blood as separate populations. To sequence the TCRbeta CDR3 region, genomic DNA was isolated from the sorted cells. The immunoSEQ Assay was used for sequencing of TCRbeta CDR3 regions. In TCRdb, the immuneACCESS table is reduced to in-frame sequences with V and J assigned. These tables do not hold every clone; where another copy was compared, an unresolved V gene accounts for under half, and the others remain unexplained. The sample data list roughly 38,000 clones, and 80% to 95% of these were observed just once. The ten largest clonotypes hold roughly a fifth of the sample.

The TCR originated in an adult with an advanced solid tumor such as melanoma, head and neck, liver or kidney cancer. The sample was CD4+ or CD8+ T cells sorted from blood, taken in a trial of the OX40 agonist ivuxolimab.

In nucleotide form, the sequence is TGTGCCAGTAGTTTCCGGGACTCAGCTTTCTTT. Protein translation: CASSFRDSAFF. This chain is built from TRBV19 and TRBJ1-1; TRBD1 is perhaps the D gene, given 5 matching bases. V loses 5 bases, J loses 10 bases, and the germline ends lie 11 bases apart. CDR1 LNHDA and CDR2 SQIVND are derived from the germline V gene (reference sequence). Counted from cysteine to phenylalanine, this CDR3 has 11 amino acids. Only the CDR3 DNA is retained, 33 bases long and in frame from the first base.